Shown below are 10 T cell receptor beta chains from a single sample sequenced in a study of shared clonotypes between healthy human individuals. TCRdb keeps only in-frame clones here, not all; method: immunoSEQ multiplex PCR. The profile shows about 680,000 clones, about 91% of them singletons. Naive CD8 cells lacked CD45RO, underwent positive selection for CCR7 and left out terminally differentiated effector memory CD45RA+ cells. The specimen sequenced was naive CD8+ T cells sorted from blood. The receptors were sampled from a man aged 25-40 years in good health.

DNA for the CDR3: TGTGCCAGCAGCTTAGGAGCCGGGGAGCTGTTTTTT. This encodes CASSLGAGELFF. The chain combines TRBV7-2 with TRBJ2-2; D gene uncertain. Germline loops: CDR1 SGHTA, CDR2 FQGNSA. The germline V and J ends were trimmed by 1 base and 6 bases, with 3 bases remaining between them. This CDR3 contains 12 residues.

This chain links TRBV7-9 with TRBJ2-5; the match to TRBD1 covers 9 bases. This CDR3 is 14 amino acids long. The germline CDR1 and CDR2 sequences are SEHNR and FQNEAQ (reference sequence). After removal of 5 bases from V and 5 bases from J, the junction contained 6 bases not matched to a gene. The CDR3 region has the DNA TGTGCCAGCAGCCTACAGGGGGCGGAGGAGACCCAGTACTTC. It codes for CASSLQGAEETQYF.

The chain carries TRBV4-1 and TRBJ1-1; TRBD1 is a possible D gene (6 bases). The V and J ends lost 3 bases and 0 bases respectively, with 14 bases between them. This CDR3 spans 16 amino acids. Per germline, CDR1 MGHRA and CDR2 YSYEKL. In DNA, the CDR3 is TGCGCCAGCAGCCACGACGGACAGCTCATGAACACTGAAGCTTTCTTT. Translation: CASSHDGQLMNTEAFF.

This clone was observed a handful of times. The sample carries other DNA sequences with the same CDR3. The chain couples TRBV28 to TRBJ2-1; a weak D match, TRBD2 (5 bases). Germline values: CDR1 MDHEN, CDR2 SYDVKM. V lost 3 bases and J lost 8, with 5 bases in between. This CDR3 region has 11 residues. For the CDR3, the DNA is TGTGCCAGCAGTTTCGGGGATGAGCAGTTCTTC. It is translated as CASSFGDEQFF.

V usage is TRBV15 and J usage is TRBJ2-7, with D possibly TRBD1 on 5 matching bases. Germline values: CDR1 LNHNV, CDR2 YYDKDF (reference sequence). V lost 1 base to trimming and J lost 7 bases, with 17 bases between them. CDR3 size: 15 residues. CDR3: CATSRVRTRAKEQYF. The CDR3 coding sequence is TGTGCCACCAGCAGAGTTCGGACACGGGCTAAGGAGCAGTACTTC.

This clone has a handful of counts. The V gene is TRBV2, the J gene TRBJ1-5; tentatively, D is TRBD1 (5 bases). V was cut by 6 bases and J by 3 bases, with 12 bases left in between. Germline CDR1 reads SNHLY; CDR2 reads FYNNEI. The CDR3 extends over 14 amino acids. The CDR3 DNA follows: TGTGCCAGCAGAGGAGACAGCTACAATCAGCCCCAGCATTTT. As protein: CASRGDSYNQPQHF.

The V gene is TRBV7-9, the J gene TRBJ1-2; D is perhaps TRBD1 (5 bases). V shed 10 bases and J shed 2 bases, with 17 bases lying between them. The CDR3 is 14 residues long. The germline gives CDR1 SEHNR, CDR2 FQNEAQ (reference sequence). The CDR3 sequence is CATSEEGWNYGYTF. For the CDR3, the DNA is TGTGCCACTTCGGAGGAGGGGTGGAACTATGGCTACACCTTC.

The sample holds one count of this clone. This chain connects TRBV27 to TRBJ2-1; 10 bases line up with TRBD2. Trimming removed 5 bases from V and 7 bases from J; junction bases left unmatched: 11. CDR1 and CDR2 from the germline V gene are MNHEY and SMNVEV (reference sequence). The CDR3 has 16 residues. CDR3 in amino acids: CASSEPMGLARNEQFF. In nucleotides, the CDR3 is TGTGCCAGCAGTGAACCGATGGGACTAGCGCGGAATGAGCAGTTCTTC.

V is TRBV19 and J is TRBJ1-3; 8 bases are shared with TRBD1. The CDR3 is 13 amino acids. Trimming at V came to 6 bases and at J to 8 bases, leaving 6 bases not matched to a gene. Germline V CDR1 and CDR2: LNHDA, SQIVND (reference sequence). The CDR3 spells CASSRSTGDTIYF. The DNA of the CDR3 is TGTGCCAGTAGCCGATCGACAGGGGACACCATATATTTT.

The V call is TRBV27, the J call TRBJ2-7; TRBD2 agrees at 9 bases. The CDR3 is 15 amino acids. The junction had 7 bases not matched to a gene; V was cut back by 5 bases and J by 2 bases. The germline V gene encodes CDR1 MNHEY and CDR2 SMNVEV (reference sequence). CDR3 DNA sequence: TGTGCCAGCAGTCCACGACTAGCGGCAACCTACGAGCAGTACTTC. This encodes CASSPRLAATYEQYF.